Below, 31 T cell receptor beta chains from the same sample are listed, as sequenced in a study of T-cell reconstitution after alpha-beta-depleted transplantation in children. Library preparation (for TCRbeta) was performed with unique molecular identifiers. TCRdb analysed the PCR reads with MiXCR anew, one entry per CDR3 protein. The table lists about 98,000 distinct CDR3 sequences, 23% of them singletons, with 20% to 25% in the top ten. Sequencing used PBMCs, obtained before TCRalphabeta/CD19-depleted stem cell transplant. Receptor source: a boy aged 2 to 10 with acute lymphoblastic leukemia, due to receive a stem cell transplant.

Only a few counts were recorded for this clonotype. The V gene is TRBV11-2, the J gene TRBJ2-7; D not resolved. V was clipped by 6 bases and J by 2 bases, with 17 bases between them. Germline CDR1 and CDR2: SGHAT and FQNNGV. The CDR3 runs 15 residues. The CDR3 here is CASRNGPSGTYEQYF. CDR3 sequence (DNA): TGTGCCAGCAGAAACGGTCCGTCCGGCACCTACGAGCAGTACTTC.

This clonotype was observed at least ten times. The genes are TRBV20-1 and TRBJ2-3; 7 bases line up with TRBD2. This CDR3 has 17 amino acids. Germline V CDR1 and CDR2: DFQATT, SNEGSKA (reference sequence). J gave up 0 bases and V 6 bases, and 15 bases lay outside the gene matches. The CDR3, as DNA: TGCAGTGCCCGACCCCTACTAGCGTTGTCTAGCACAGATACGCAGTATTTT. Protein: CSARPLLALSSTDTQYF.

The J gene is TRBJ2-6, the V gene TRBV9; no reliable D call. Germline CDR1 is SGDLS and CDR2 is YYNGEE. V was clipped by 0 bases and J by 2 bases, with 6 bases between them. The CDR3 spans 15 residues. The CDR3 sequence: CASSVEQAGANVLTF. For the CDR3, the DNA is TGTGCCAGCAGCGTAGAGCAGGCTGGGGCCAACGTCCTGACTTTC. Using reference TRBV9 and TRBJ2-6 for the parts outside the CDR3, the full variable domain is DSGVTQTPKHLITATGQRVTLRCSPRSGDLSVYWYQQSLDQGLQFLIQYYNGEERAKGNILERFSAQQFPDLHSELNLSSLELGDSALYFCASSVEQAGANVLTFGAGSRLTVL.

In nucleotides, the CDR3 is TGTGCCAGCAGTTTAGTTGGGGGGTCGGGAGAGCAGTACTTC. Its protein is CASSLVGGSGEQYF. The rearrangement links TRBV12-3 or TRBV12-4 to TRBJ2-7; D is possibly TRBD2 (6 bases). CDR3 length: 14 amino acids. V was cut by 1 base and J by 7 bases, with 14 bases left in between.

The V and J genes are TRBV9 and TRBJ2-2; maybe TRBD1 (5 bases). The V end was cut by 0 bases, the J end by 4 bases, with 10 bases between. The germline V gene has CDR1 SGDLS and CDR2 YYNGEE. This CDR3 is built from 15 residues. The CDR3 loop reads CASSVEGALTGELFF. The CDR3 bases are TGTGCCAGCAGCGTAGAAGGGGCGCTCACCGGGGAGCTGTTTTTT.

The chain has TRBV13 and TRBJ2-2, with TRBD2 matching 9 bases. The CDR3 extends over 17 amino acids. Germline V gives CDR1 PRHDT, CDR2 FYEKMQ (reference sequence). V dropped 7 bases and J dropped 5; count of bases not matched to a gene: 14. In nucleotides, the CDR3 is TGTGCCAGCAAACACTTAGCACTAGCGGGCCGTACCGGGGAGCTGTTTTTT. Its translation: CASKHLALAGRTGELFF.

This clonotype was detected only a few times. The rearrangement links TRBV25-1 to TRBJ2-2, with D uncertain. The germline V gene encodes CDR1 MGHDK and CDR2 SYGVNS. The germline V and J ends were trimmed by 1 base and 8 bases, with 11 bases remaining between them. This CDR3 comprises 14 residues. CDR3 DNA sequence: TGTGCCAGCAGTGAATTTCTTCTTCGTGGGGAGCTGTTTTTT. Its protein is CASSEFLLRGELFF.

This rearrangement joins TRBV29-1 to TRBJ2-7; no reliable D call. This CDR3 contains 11 residues. Trimming pared 3 bases from V and 4 bases from J, leaving 7 bases between. Germline lookup yields CDR1 SQVTM and CDR2 ANQGSEA. The CDR3 DNA is TGCAGCGTTGAGTATCGGTACGAGCAGTACTTC. This codes for CSVEYRYEQYF.

The chain carries TRBV18 and TRBJ2-4; 11 bases line up with TRBD2. The CDR3 sequence is 20 residues long. CDR1 is KGHSH, CDR2 LQKENI, per germline. V lost 2 bases, J lost 0 bases, and 12 bases stayed unmatched. DNA for the CDR3: TGTGCCAGCTCACCAATTAGCGGGAGGGCCTCTGTCCCAGCCAAAAACATTCAGTACTTC. As protein: CASSPISGRASVPAKNIQYF.

The chain couples TRBV29-1 to TRBJ2-1, with D perhaps TRBD2 (7 bases). Germline assignment: CDR1 SQVTM and CDR2 ANQGSEA. This CDR3 is 13 amino acids long. CDR3 in DNA: TGCACGGGGGGCGGGGACTCCTACAATGAGCAGTTCTTC. Translated, it gives CTGGGDSYNEQFF.

As DNA, the CDR3 is TGTGCCAGCTCACCACTTGTTACGGCCGGGGGAACGAACACTGAAGCTTTCTTT. Protein product: CASSPLVTAGGTNTEAFF. The rearrangement uses TRBV18 and TRBJ1-1; D possibly corresponds to TRBD1 (5 bases). With 1 base removed from V and 1 base from J, the gap between germline ends came to 19 bases. The CDR3 sequence is 18 residues long. Per germline, CDR1 KGHSH and CDR2 LQKENI.

The chain joins TRBV20-1 to TRBJ2-5; D not resolved. The V gene's germline CDR1 is DFQATT and CDR2 SNEGSKA (reference sequence). V shed 5 bases and J shed 6 bases, with 7 bases lying between them. The CDR3 runs 10 residues. CDR3 sequence reads: CSAWEKTQYF. DNA of the CDR3: TGCAGTGCTTGGGAAAAGACCCAGTACTTC.

The V gene is TRBV5-1, the J gene TRBJ2-1; no firm D call. The CDR3 totals 13 residues. Germline CDR1 SGHRS, CDR2 YFSETQ. V was pared by 4 bases and J by 5 bases, with 10 bases between. For the CDR3, the DNA is TGCGCCAGCAGCAAGCCTGCTAACAATGAGCAGTTCTTC. Amino acid sequence: CASSKPANNEQFF.

This rearrangement joins TRBV7-8 to TRBJ2-5; the D gene is possibly TRBD1 (6 bases). V lost 4 bases and J 2 bases, leaving 14 bases between the germline ends. From germline, CDR1 is SGHVS and CDR2 FQNEAQ. This CDR3 has 15 residues. This CDR3 is CASSSSDSPQETQYF. The CDR3, as DNA: TGTGCCAGCAGCTCATCGGACAGTCCTCAAGAGACCCAGTACTTC. Using reference TRBV7-8 and TRBJ2-5 for the parts outside the CDR3, the full variable domain is GAGVSQSPRYKVAKRGQDVALRCDPISGHVSLFWYQQALGQGPEFLTYFQNEAQLDKSGLPSDRFFAERPEGSVSTLKIQRTQQEDSAVYLCASSSSDSPQETQYFGPGTRLLVL.

This clonotype was observed a few times. The V gene is TRBV2, the J gene TRBJ1-5; a possible D gene is TRBD1 (6 bases). Germline V gene sequence: CDR1 SNHLY, CDR2 FYNNEI. This CDR3 is built from 14 residues. V gave up 6 bases and J gave up 1 base, with 10 bases separating them. CDR3 nucleotide sequence: TGTGCCAGCAGGACAGGCGTGAGCAATCAGCCCCAGCATTTT. It codes for CASRTGVSNQPQHF.

J is TRBJ2-7 and V is TRBV9, with D possibly called TRBD1 or TRBD2 (5 bases each). Per the germline V gene, CDR1 is SGDLS and CDR2 is YYNGEE. V lost 0 bases and J 3 bases, leaving 13 bases between the germline ends. The CDR3 totals 15 residues. The CDR3 region is CASSVAGTSLYEQYF. The CDR3 region has the DNA TGTGCCAGCAGCGTAGCTGGGACCTCACTCTACGAGCAGTACTTC.

This rearrangement joins TRBV30 to TRBJ2-7; 7 nucleotides agree with TRBD2. V lost 6 bases to trimming and J lost 5 bases; unmatched junction nucleotides: 7. Germline CDR1 is GTSNPN and CDR2 is SVGIG (reference sequence). The CDR3 spans 12 residues. The CDR3 nucleotides are TGTGCCTGCGCGGGAGCTTTAAACGAGCAGTACTTC. Its protein is CACAGALNEQYF.

The rearrangement uses TRBV7-9 and TRBJ2-7; the match to TRBD1 covers 8 bases. V lost 5 bases, J lost 2 bases, and 11 bases stayed unmatched. CDR3 length: 16 residues. Germline V gene data show CDR1 as SEHNR and CDR2 as FQNEAQ (reference sequence). The CDR3 region has the DNA TGTGCCAGCAGCCCAAAAGACAGACAGGGGCCCTACGAGCAGTACTTC. Translation gives CASSPKDRQGPYEQYF.

By share, this clonotype ranks as medium-sized. Here the CDR3 DNA reads TGTGCCAGCAGCGTAAGCGGGAGACCCTCCGAGCAGTACTTC. Its protein product is CASSVSGRPSEQYF. The chain employs TRBV9 and TRBJ2-7; 8 nucleotides agree with TRBD2. CDR3 length: 14 residues. The germline V gene has CDR1 SGDLS and CDR2 YYNGEE. The V gene end was trimmed by 1 base and the J gene end by 6 bases; junction bases not matched to a gene: 6.

This clonotype was observed a single time. The chain couples TRBV5-1 to TRBJ2-2; D unclear. Germline V CDR1 and CDR2: SGHRS, YFSETQ. CDR3 size: 14 residues. Trimming pared 4 bases from V and 8 bases from J, leaving 15 bases between. CDR3 nucleotide sequence: TGCGCCAGCAGCCTCAGTGTGGCGAAAGGGGAGCTGTTTTTT. As protein: CASSLSVAKGELFF.

This clonotype was detected many times. The chain recombines TRBV25-1 with TRBJ2-7; D gene uncertain. CDR1 and CDR2 (germline): MGHDK, SYGVNS. The CDR3 is 12 amino acids. The V and J ends lost 6 bases and 5 bases respectively, with 11 bases between them. The CDR3 nucleotides read TGTGCCAGCAGCTTGGTGCTGAACGAGCAGTACTTC. Its translation is CASSLVLNEQYF.

V is TRBV27 and J is TRBJ2-1; 11 positions agree with TRBD2. Germline V gives CDR1 MNHEY, CDR2 SMNVEV (reference sequence). The CDR3 length is 16 residues. Trimming took 4 bases from V and 9 from J; bases not matched to a gene: 11. CDR3 loop: CASSSQGIAGGGEQFF. CDR3 nucleotide sequence: TGTGCCAGCAGTTCGCAGGGGATAGCGGGAGGGGGTGAGCAGTTCTTC.

This clonotype was detected only a few times. The V and J genes are TRBV5-1 and TRBJ2-4; 9 bases fit TRBD1. This CDR3 is built from 14 residues. The germline gives CDR1 SGHRS, CDR2 YFSETQ. The ends lost 0 bases at V and 7 bases at J; junction bases unmatched: 2. The CDR3 here is CASSLGTGENIQYF. The CDR3 region has the DNA TGCGCCAGCAGCTTGGGGACAGGGGAGAACATTCAGTACTTC.

This clonotype was counted only a few times. The chain combines TRBV11-2 with TRBJ2-1; TRBD2 matches 7 bases. V shed 3 bases, J shed 3 bases, and the junction held 8 bases outside the gene matches. Germline CDR1 is SGHAT and CDR2 is FQNNGV. The CDR3 spans 16 residues. The CDR3 region has the DNA TGTGCCAGCAGCTTCCTAGCGGCCCAAATCTACAATGAGCAGTTCTTC. This gives the protein CASSFLAAQIYNEQFF.

A few counts support this clonotype. This CDR3 is CASSLLYNEQFF. The CDR3 coding sequence is TGCGCCAGCAGCTTGCTCTACAATGAGCAGTTCTTC. The chain recombines TRBV5-1 with TRBJ2-1; D remains ambiguous. Germline CDR1 and CDR2: SGHRS and YFSETQ. This CDR3 comprises 12 residues. The germline V and J ends were trimmed by 1 base and 3 bases, with 2 bases remaining between them.

This clonotype was seen more than once but under ten times. The chain carries TRBV28 and TRBJ2-7; TRBD1 aligns across 8 bases. With V trimmed by 4 bases and J by 2 bases, 4 bases remained unmatched. Germline assignment: CDR1 MDHEN and CDR2 SYDVKM. CDR3 length: 14 residues. The CDR3 sequence is CASSSTGGPYEQYF. The CDR3 region has the DNA TGTGCCAGCAGTTCCACAGGGGGTCCCTACGAGCAGTACTTC.

V is TRBV29-1 and J is TRBJ2-3; the D is unclear. Germline assignment: CDR1 SQVTM and CDR2 ANQGSEA. V gave up 4 bases and J gave up 2 bases, with 10 bases separating them. This CDR3 has 13 residues. CDR3 nucleotide sequence: TGCAGCGTTGGAACGGATTCCACAGATACGCAGTATTTT. Encoded protein: CSVGTDSTDTQYF.

The chain carries TRBV4-3 and TRBJ1-1; D is uncertain. The CDR3 runs 14 residues. Trimming took off 0 bases at V and 4 bases at J, with 9 bases between the two ends. Germline assignment: CDR1 LGHNA and CDR2 YSLEER. The CDR3, as DNA: TGCGCCAGCAGCCAAGAAGAGGCAGCCACTGAAGCTTTCTTT. Protein product: CASSQEEAATEAFF.

The chain carries TRBV28 and TRBJ2-7; the D is unclear. CDR1 is MDHEN and CDR2 is SYDVKM in the germline V gene. Trimming cost V 5 bases and J 3 bases, with 8 bases left between them. There are 12 residues in the CDR3. CDR3 sequence reads: CASSIPNYEQYF. Here the CDR3 DNA reads TGTGCCAGCAGTATACCGAACTACGAGCAGTACTTC.

This clonotype was observed a handful of times. The chain employs TRBV9 and TRBJ2-5; D possibly corresponds to TRBD1 (6 bases). From germline, CDR1 is SGDLS and CDR2 YYNGEE. V lost 0 bases and J lost 5, with 17 bases in between. The CDR3 loop spans 16 amino acids. In DNA form, the CDR3 reads TGTGCCAGCAGCGTAGCTACGGGACAACGCCGTGAGACCCAGTACTTC. Translation gives CASSVATGQRRETQYF.

This clonotype was counted many times. The genes are TRBV9 and TRBJ2-5; 7 nucleotides align to TRBD2. The CDR3 is 14 amino acids. Looked up from germline, CDR1 is SGDLS and CDR2 is YYNGEE. J was trimmed by 5 bases and V by 2 bases; bases with no gene match: 6. DNA for the CDR3: TGTGCCAGCAGCGTGTCGGGAGGATCGGAGACCCAGTACTTC. Protein sequence: CASSVSGGSETQYF.